The entry below describes one T cell receptor (beta chain). What this receptor recognizes is not known. No qualities accompany the bases; no much larger clone lies one base away. Genomic DNA was isolated from the sorted cells so that the TCRbeta CDR3 region could be sequenced. The immunoSEQ Assay was used for sequencing of TCRbeta CDR3 regions. Not all clones reach the TCRdb copy of this immuneACCESS table, which keeps in-frame sequences only. Checked studies attribute under half of the gap to unresolved V genes and leave the rest unexplained. The sample table shows 60,000 to 75,000 clones, and around 86% are seen once. The ten top clones hold under 4.5% of the sample. These data are taken from a study of OX40 agonist ivuxolimab in advanced cancers. With respect to the entire study: Ivuxolimab, which targeted the costimulatory receptor OX40 (CD134), was an agonistic, fully human IgG2 monoclonal antibody. Intravenous ivuxolimab was administered to patients every 2 weeks at six dose levels: 0.01, 0.1, 0.3, 1.5, 3 and 10 mg/kg. In the dose-escalation cohort, around 80% of patients were male, and the mean age was around 60 years with a range of roughly 20 to 85. Partial responses occurred in three dose-escalation patients: two with cutaneous melanoma and one with hepatocellular carcinoma. Prior anti-PD-1, anti-PD-L1 or anti-CTLA-4 therapy was permitted, and checkpoint inhibitors had been received by about 37% of dose-escalation patients. The paper describes the monotherapy dose-escalation part (N of about 50 patients) of the phase I trial of ivuxolimab. The point of sequencing TCRbeta in the periphery was to test whether ivuxolimab changed TCR sequence diversity and drove clonal T-cell expansion. Of the approximately 50 patients in dose escalation, around 19 had hepatocellular carcinoma, some 15 had melanoma, 9 had renal cell carcinoma and 9 had head and neck cancer. General conclusions and limits of the study: Which antigens the clonally expanded peripheral T cells were specific for was not determined. Clonal expansion of both CD4+ and CD8+ blood T cells was observed from baseline to week 6 at doses 0.1 to 3.0 mg/kg. After ivuxolimab, more expanded clones were found on average in CD8+ T cells than in CD4+ T cells. Low levels of normalized T-cell clonal expansion were also seen in some nonresponding patients. In the 0.1-3.0 mg/kg groups, partial responders were among the patients with the lowest normalized peripheral clonal expansion, particularly in CD8+ T cells.

Patients with autoimmune disease history or receiving systemic immunosuppression were excluded from the trial. Peripheral blood for TCR sequencing was collected from all dose cohorts at baseline, on cycle 4 day 1, and on cycle 7 day 1. Samples came from an open-label, multicenter, first-in-human phase I dose-escalation trial of ivuxolimab. Adults with locally advanced or metastatic melanoma, renal cell, hepatocellular, or head and neck squamous cell carcinoma were enrolled in the trial. Before TCR sequencing, CD4+ T cells and CD8+ T cells from peripheral blood were sorted into separate populations. The TCR was taken from an adult with an advanced solid tumor such as melanoma, head and neck, liver or kidney cancer. The sequencing here drew on CD4+ or CD8+ T cells sorted from blood, taken in a trial of the OX40 agonist ivuxolimab.

The CDR3 amino acid sequence is: CSVVGTPGTEAFF. At the DNA level, the sequence is TGCAGCGTTGTCGGGACTCCAGGGACTGAAGCTTTCTTT. The chain employs TRBV29-1 and TRBJ1-1, and the D gene may be TRBD1, 5 bases matching. V loses 4 bases, J loses 5 bases, and the germline ends lie 14 bases apart. The germline V gene gives CDR1 as SQVTM and CDR2 as ANQGSEA. Taken from cysteine to phenylalanine, the CDR3 has 13 residues. The entry retains the CDR3 DNA only, 39 bases that are in frame from base 1.